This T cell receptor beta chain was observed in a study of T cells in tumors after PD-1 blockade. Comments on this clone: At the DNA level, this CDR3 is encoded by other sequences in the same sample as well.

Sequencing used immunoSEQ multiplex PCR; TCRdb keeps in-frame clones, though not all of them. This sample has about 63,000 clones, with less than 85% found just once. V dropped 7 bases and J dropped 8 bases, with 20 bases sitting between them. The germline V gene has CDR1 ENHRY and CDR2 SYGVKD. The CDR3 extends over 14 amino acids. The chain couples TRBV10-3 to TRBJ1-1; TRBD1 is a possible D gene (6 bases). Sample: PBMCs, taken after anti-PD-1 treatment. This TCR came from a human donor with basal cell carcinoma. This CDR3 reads CAITRGEEGGEAFF. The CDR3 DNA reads TGTGCCATCACCCGGGGGGAGGAAGGGGGGGAAGCTTTCTTT.